Below are 14 T cell receptor beta chains sequenced from a single sample in a study of blood T cell repertoires in COVID-19. The method was immunoSEQ multiplex PCR; TCRdb's version includes in-frame clones alone and lacks a portion of them. The profile shows fewer than 350,000 clones, approximately 91% of them singletons. Material for sequencing was peripheral blood. The source is a man aged 18 to 29 with active or convalescent COVID-19.

The V call is TRBV4-3, the J call TRBJ2-1; 9 bases map to TRBD2. Germline V gene data show CDR1 as LGHNA and CDR2 as YSLEER. Losses at the gene ends were 3 bases for V and 6 bases for J; bases not matched to a gene: 12. This CDR3 contains 17 residues. Here the CDR3 DNA reads TGCGCCAGCAGCCAGGGGGGTATAGCGGGGGACCTCAATGAGCAGTTCTTC. Translation gives CASSQGGIAGDLNEQFF.

The chain couples TRBV6-6 to TRBJ1-1; D gene uncertain. Germline assignment: CDR1 MNHNY and CDR2 SVGAGI (reference sequence). V was pared by 8 bases and J by 5 bases, with 12 bases between. CDR3 length: 12 amino acids. CDR3 sequence: CASAEGWTEAFF. The CDR3 DNA follows: TGTGCCAGCGCGGAGGGTTGGACTGAAGCTTTCTTT.

The chain recombines TRBV9 with TRBJ2-3; TRBD2 matches 7 bases. The CDR3 extends over 14 amino acids. In germline, CDR1 is SGDLS, CDR2 YYNGEE. V was clipped by 4 bases and J by 0 bases; unmatched bases: 2. CDR3 in amino acids: CASSTAGSTDTQYF. The CDR3 nucleotides read TGTGCCAGCAGCACAGCGGGGAGCACAGATACGCAGTATTTT.

The chain uses TRBV4-3 and TRBJ2-2; TRBD1 matches 9 bases. The germline V gene has CDR1 LGHNA and CDR2 YSLEER. The CDR3 is 16 residues long. The junction had 9 bases not matched to a gene; V was cut back by 4 bases and J by 6 bases. The chain's CDR3 is CASSPRGQGGPGELFF. DNA for the CDR3: TGCGCCAGCAGCCCCCGGGGACAGGGTGGCCCCGGGGAGCTGTTTTTT.

This clone was recorded many times. The J gene is TRBJ2-7, the V gene TRBV27, with TRBD1 matching 7 bases. The CDR3 sequence is 14 residues long. With 0 bases clipped from V and 3 bases from J, the junction kept 2 bases outside the gene matches. Germline V gives CDR1 MNHEY, CDR2 SMNVEV (reference sequence). The CDR3, as DNA: TGTGCCAGCAGTTTATCGTGGGACAGCTACGAGCAGTACTTC. Protein product: CASSLSWDSYEQYF.

The V call is TRBV18, the J call TRBJ2-1; 7 nucleotides agree with TRBD2. The CDR3 contains 15 residues. The J segment lost 4 bases and the V segment lost 2 bases, leaving 5 bases of the junction unmatched. Per the germline V gene, CDR1 is KGHSH and CDR2 is LQKENI. The CDR3 DNA reads TGTGCCAGCTCACCAAGTAACGGGGGGTACAATGAGCAGTTCTTC. This codes for CASSPSNGGYNEQFF.

The rearrangement joins TRBV24-1 to TRBJ1-1; D possibly corresponds to TRBD1 (6 bases). This CDR3 has 15 amino acids. V lost 4 bases, J lost 0 bases, and 11 bases lay in between. Germline V gene sequence: CDR1 KGHDR, CDR2 SFDVKD. CDR3 coding DNA: TGTGCCACCAGTGAACCGGGACATATGAACACTGAAGCTTTCTTT. This sequence encodes CATSEPGHMNTEAFF.

The CDR3 protein is CASSIDRGLNTGELFF. CDR3 nucleotides: TGTGCCAGTAGTATAGACAGGGGGCTCAACACCGGGGAGCTGTTTTTT. This chain joins TRBV19 and TRBJ2-2; TRBD1 matches at 8 bases. J lost 2 bases, V lost 0 bases, and 2 bases had no gene match. This CDR3 is 16 amino acids long. Germline CDR1 and CDR2: LNHDA and SQIVND (reference sequence).

This clone appeared a few times. This chain connects TRBV19 to TRBJ1-6; a possible D gene is TRBD1 (6 bases). Per the germline V gene, CDR1 is LNHDA and CDR2 is SQIVND (reference sequence). Trimming removed 6 bases from V and 7 bases from J, with 16 bases in between. CDR3 length: 15 amino acids. CDR3 in amino acids: CASRLGTSLNSPLHF. CDR3 coding DNA: TGTGCCAGTAGGTTGGGGACAAGCCTCAATTCACCCCTCCACTTT.

This clone was seen only once. This chain connects TRBV28 to TRBJ2-7; possibly TRBD2 for D (6 bases). This CDR3 comprises 13 residues. Germline V gene lookup returns CDR1 MDHEN and CDR2 SYDVKM. Trimming left V 4 bases short and J 4 bases short, with 11 bases between. CDR3 sequence: CASSSPGGYEQYF. CDR3 nucleotide sequence: TGTGCCAGCAGTTCTCCCGGGGGATACGAGCAGTACTTC.

This chain links TRBV6-2 or TRBV6-3 with TRBJ2-5, with TRBD2 matching over 7 bases. CDR3 length: 14 residues. Germline V gene sequence: CDR1 MNHEY, CDR2 SVGEGT. V lost 4 bases, J lost 1 base, and 3 bases stayed unmatched. The CDR3 DNA reads TGTGCCAGCAGTTTATCGGGGGGCCAAGAGACCCAGTACTTC. Translating it yields CASSLSGGQETQYF.

The table lists this clone with a few counts. The V call is TRBV21-1, the J call TRBJ2-7; the D call in the table, TRBD1, was not verified against the DNA. TRBV21-1 is termed a pseudogene. The CDR3 length is 17 residues. CDR3 in DNA: TGTGCCAGCAGCAAAGCGCTTTCGCAGGTCTATACCTACGAGCAGTACTTC. It is translated as CASSKALSQVYTYEQYF.

The chain couples TRBV11-3 to TRBJ2-3; the match to TRBD2 covers 10 bases. CDR3 length equals 16 residues. Unmatched junction bases numbered 5, after V lost 1 base and J lost 4 bases. CDR1 is SGHNT, CDR2 YENEEA, per germline. CDR3 coding DNA: TGTGCCAGCAGCTTAGGGTCCAGCGGGGGGGCAGATACGCAGTATTTT. Residues: CASSLGSSGGADTQYF.

The table lists this clone with a few counts. CDR3 coding DNA: TGTGCCAGTCGGAGAGGTGCTCGGTACGAGCAGTACTTC. It encodes CASRRGARYEQYF. The chain is built from TRBV28 and TRBJ2-7; D unresolved. Germline lookup yields CDR1 MDHEN and CDR2 SYDVKM. CDR3 length: 13 residues. Trimming took off 9 bases at V and 4 bases at J, with 16 bases between the two ends.